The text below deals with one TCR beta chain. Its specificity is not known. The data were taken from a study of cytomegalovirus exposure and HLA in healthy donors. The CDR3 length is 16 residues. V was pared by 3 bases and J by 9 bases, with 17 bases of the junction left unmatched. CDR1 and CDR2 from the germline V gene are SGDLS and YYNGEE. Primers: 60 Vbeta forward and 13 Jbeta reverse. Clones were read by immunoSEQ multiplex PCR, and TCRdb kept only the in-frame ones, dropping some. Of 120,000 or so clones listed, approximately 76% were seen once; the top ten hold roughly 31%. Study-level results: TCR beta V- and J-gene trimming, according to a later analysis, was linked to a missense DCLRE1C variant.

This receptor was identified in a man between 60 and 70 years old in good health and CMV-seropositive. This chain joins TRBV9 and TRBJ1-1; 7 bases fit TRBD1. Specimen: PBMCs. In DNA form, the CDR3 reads TGTGCCAGCAGCGACCCTAAAGGGGGCTTAGCGGGGAAAGCTTTCTTT. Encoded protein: CASSDPKGGLAGKAFF.